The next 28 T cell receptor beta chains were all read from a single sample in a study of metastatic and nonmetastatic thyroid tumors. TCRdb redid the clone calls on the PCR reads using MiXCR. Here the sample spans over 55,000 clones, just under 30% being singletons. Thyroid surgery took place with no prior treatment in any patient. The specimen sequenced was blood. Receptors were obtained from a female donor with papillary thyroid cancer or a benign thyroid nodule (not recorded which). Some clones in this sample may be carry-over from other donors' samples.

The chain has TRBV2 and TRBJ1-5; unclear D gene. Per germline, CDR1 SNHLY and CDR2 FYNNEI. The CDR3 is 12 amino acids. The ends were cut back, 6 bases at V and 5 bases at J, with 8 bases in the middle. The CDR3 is CASRATDQPQHF. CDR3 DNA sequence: TGTGCCAGCAGGGCGACTGATCAGCCCCAGCATTTT.

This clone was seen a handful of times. As DNA, the CDR3 is TGCGCCAGTGGGACAGGGGCAACTAATGGCTACACCTTC. It codes for CASGTGATNGYTF. This rearrangement joins TRBV5-1 to TRBJ1-2; 10 nucleotides align to TRBD1. The germline gives CDR1 SGHRS, CDR2 YFSETQ. This CDR3 is built from 13 residues. With 8 bases clipped from V and 6 bases from J, the junction kept 7 bases outside the gene matches.

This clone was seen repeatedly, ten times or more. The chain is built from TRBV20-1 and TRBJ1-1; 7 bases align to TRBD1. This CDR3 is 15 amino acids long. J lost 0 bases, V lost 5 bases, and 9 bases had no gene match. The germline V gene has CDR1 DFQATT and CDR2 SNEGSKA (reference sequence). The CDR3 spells CSAYRDSSMNTEAFF. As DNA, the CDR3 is TGCAGTGCTTACCGGGACAGTTCCATGAACACTGAAGCTTTCTTT.

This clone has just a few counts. The CDR3 region has the DNA TGTGCTAGTGGTTTGCGTCCGGGGGGACAGGCCTACGAGCAGTACTTC. It is translated as CASGLRPGGQAYEQYF. The gene calls are TRBV12-5 and TRBJ2-7, with a weak D call TRBD1 (8 bases). The germline V gene encodes CDR1 LGHNT and CDR2 FRNRAP. CDR3 length: 16 amino acids. V was cut by 2 bases and J by 2 bases, with 16 bases left in between.

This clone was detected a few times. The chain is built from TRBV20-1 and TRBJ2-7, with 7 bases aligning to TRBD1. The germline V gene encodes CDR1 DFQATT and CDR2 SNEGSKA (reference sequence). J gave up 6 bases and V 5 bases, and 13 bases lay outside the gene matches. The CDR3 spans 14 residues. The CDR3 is CSASSETGSGEQYF. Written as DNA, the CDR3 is TGCAGTGCTTCCTCCGAGACAGGGTCGGGCGAGCAGTACTTC.

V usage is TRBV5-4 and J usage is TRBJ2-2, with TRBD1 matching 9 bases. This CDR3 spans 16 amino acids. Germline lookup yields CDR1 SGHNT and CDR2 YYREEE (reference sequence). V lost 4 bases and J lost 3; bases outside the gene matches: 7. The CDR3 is CASSLDRGGYTGELFF. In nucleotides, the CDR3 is TGTGCCAGCAGCCTGGACAGGGGAGGTTACACCGGGGAGCTGTTTTTT.

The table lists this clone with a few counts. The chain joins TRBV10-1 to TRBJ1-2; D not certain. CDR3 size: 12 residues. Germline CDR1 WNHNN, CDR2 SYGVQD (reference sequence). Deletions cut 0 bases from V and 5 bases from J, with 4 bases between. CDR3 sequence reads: CASSESSYGYTF. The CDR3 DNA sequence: TGCGCCAGCAGTGAGTCCAGTTATGGCTACACCTTC.

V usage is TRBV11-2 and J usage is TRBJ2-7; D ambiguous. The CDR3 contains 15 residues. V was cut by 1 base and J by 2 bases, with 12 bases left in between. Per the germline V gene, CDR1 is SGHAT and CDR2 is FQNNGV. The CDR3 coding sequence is TGTGCCAGCAGCTTAGGAGTGGGCCCGACCTACGAGCAGTACTTC. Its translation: CASSLGVGPTYEQYF.

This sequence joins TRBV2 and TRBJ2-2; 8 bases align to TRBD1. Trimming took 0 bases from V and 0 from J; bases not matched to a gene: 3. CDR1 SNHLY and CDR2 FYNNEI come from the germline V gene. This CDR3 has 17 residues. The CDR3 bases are TGTGCCAGCAGTGAAGCATCCAGGGGGCCGAACACCGGGGAGCTGTTTTTT. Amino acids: CASSEASRGPNTGELFF.

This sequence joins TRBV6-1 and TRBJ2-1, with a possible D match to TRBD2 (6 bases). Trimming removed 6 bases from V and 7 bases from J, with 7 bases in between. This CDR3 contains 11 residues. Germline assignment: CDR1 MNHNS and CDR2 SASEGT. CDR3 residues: CASRAGNEQFF. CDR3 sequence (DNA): TGTGCCAGCAGGGCGGGGAATGAGCAGTTCTTC.

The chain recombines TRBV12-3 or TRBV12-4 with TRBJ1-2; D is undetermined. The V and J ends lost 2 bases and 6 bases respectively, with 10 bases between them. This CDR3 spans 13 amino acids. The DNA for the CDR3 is TGTGCCAGCAGTTTAACTCTAACGCATGGCTACACCTTC. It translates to CASSLTLTHGYTF.

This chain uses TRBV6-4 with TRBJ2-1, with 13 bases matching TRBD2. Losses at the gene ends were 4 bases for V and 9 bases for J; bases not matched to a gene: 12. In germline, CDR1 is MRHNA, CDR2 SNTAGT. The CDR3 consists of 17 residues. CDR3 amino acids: CASSVGTSGDPITEQFF. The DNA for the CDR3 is TGTGCCAGCAGTGTCGGGACTAGCGGGGACCCCATCACTGAGCAGTTCTTC.

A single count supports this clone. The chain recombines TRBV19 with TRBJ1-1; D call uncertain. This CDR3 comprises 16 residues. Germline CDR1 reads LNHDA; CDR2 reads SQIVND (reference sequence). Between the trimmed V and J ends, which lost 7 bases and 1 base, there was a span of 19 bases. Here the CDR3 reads CASIKYFGEENTEAFF. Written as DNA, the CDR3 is TGTGCCAGTATAAAGTACTTTGGGGAAGAGAACACTGAAGCTTTCTTT.

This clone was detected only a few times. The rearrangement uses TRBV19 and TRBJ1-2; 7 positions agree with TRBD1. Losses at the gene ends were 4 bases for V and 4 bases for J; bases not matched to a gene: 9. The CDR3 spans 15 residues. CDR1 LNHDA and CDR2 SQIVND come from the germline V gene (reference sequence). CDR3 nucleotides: TGTGCCAGTAGTACCCAACAGGGACAGAGCTATGGCTACACCTTC. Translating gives CASSTQQGQSYGYTF.

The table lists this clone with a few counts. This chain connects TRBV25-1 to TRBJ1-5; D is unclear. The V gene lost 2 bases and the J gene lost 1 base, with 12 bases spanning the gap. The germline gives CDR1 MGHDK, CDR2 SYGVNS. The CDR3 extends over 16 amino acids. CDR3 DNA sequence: TGTGCCAGCAGTGAAAGGGTACAAGTAAGCAATCAGCCCCAGCATTTT. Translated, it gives CASSERVQVSNQPQHF.

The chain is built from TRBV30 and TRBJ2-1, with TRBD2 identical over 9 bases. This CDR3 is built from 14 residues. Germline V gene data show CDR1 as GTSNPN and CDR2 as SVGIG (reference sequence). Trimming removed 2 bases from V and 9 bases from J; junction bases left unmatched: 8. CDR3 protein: CAWSMVAGVAEQFF. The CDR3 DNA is TGTGCCTGGAGTATGGTAGCGGGAGTTGCTGAGCAGTTCTTC.

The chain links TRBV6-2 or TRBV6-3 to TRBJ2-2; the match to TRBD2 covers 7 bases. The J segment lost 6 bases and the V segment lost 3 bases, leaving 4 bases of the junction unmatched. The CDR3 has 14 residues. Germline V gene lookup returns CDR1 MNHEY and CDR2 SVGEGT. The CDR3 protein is CASSYAGESGELFF. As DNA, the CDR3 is TGTGCCAGCAGTTATGCGGGAGAGTCCGGGGAGCTGTTTTTT.

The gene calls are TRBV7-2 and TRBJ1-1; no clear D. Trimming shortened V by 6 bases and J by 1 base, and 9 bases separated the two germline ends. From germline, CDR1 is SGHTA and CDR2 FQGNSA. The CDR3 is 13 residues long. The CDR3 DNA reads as TGTGCCAGCAGAGGGAAAAAGAACACTGAAGCTTTCTTT. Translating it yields CASRGKKNTEAFF.

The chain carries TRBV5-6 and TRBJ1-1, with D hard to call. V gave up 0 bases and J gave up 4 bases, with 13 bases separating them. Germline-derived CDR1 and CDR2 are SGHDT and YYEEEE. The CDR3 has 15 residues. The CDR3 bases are TGTGCCAGCAGCTTGGGTGGCATCGGGAGCACTGAAGCTTTCTTT. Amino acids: CASSLGGIGSTEAFF.

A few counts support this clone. CDR3 loop: CASSVATGAPGDSPLHF. In nucleotides, the CDR3 is TGTGCCAGCAGCGTAGCTACAGGGGCCCCAGGGGATTCACCCCTCCACTTT. This sequence joins TRBV9 and TRBJ1-6, with 7 bases that match TRBD1. The J segment lost 8 bases and the V segment lost 0 bases, leaving 11 bases of the junction unmatched. CDR3 size: 17 residues. Per the germline V gene, CDR1 is SGDLS and CDR2 is YYNGEE.

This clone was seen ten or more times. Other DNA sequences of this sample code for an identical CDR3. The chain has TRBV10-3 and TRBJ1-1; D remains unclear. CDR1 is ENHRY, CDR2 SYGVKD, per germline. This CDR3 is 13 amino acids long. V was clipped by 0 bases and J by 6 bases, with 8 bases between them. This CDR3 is CAISESREAEAFF. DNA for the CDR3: TGTGCCATCAGTGAGTCCCGAGAGGCTGAAGCTTTCTTT.

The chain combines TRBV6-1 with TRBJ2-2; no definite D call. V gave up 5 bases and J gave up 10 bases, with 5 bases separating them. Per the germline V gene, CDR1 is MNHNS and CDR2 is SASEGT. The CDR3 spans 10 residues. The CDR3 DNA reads TGTGCCAGCAGTTTGGAGGAGCTGTTTTTT. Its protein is CASSLEELFF.

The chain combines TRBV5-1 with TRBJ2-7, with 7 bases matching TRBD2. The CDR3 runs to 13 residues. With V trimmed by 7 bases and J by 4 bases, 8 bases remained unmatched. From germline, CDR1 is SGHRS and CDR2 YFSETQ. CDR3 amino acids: CASSGGSGYEQYF. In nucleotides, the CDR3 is TGCGCCAGCTCTGGCGGGAGTGGTTACGAGCAGTACTTC.

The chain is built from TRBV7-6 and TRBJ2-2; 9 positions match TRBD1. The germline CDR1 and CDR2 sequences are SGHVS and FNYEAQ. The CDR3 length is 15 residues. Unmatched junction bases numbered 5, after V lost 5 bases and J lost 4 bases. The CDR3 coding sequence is TGTGCCAGCAGCCAAAGGACAGGGGCCACCGGGGAGCTGTTTTTT. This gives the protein CASSQRTGATGELFF.

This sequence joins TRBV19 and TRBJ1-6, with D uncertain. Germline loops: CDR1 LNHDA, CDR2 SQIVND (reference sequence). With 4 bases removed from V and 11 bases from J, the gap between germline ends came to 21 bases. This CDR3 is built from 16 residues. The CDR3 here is CASSNPGESRMAPLHF. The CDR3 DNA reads TGTGCCAGTAGTAATCCCGGGGAGTCCCGCATGGCACCCCTCCACTTT.

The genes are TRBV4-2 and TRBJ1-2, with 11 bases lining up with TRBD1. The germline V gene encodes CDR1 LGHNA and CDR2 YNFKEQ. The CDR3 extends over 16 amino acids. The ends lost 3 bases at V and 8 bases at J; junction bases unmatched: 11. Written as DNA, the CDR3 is TGTGCCAGCAGCCATGACCTGGGACAGGGGGTGGGAGGCTACACCTTC. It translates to CASSHDLGQGVGGYTF.

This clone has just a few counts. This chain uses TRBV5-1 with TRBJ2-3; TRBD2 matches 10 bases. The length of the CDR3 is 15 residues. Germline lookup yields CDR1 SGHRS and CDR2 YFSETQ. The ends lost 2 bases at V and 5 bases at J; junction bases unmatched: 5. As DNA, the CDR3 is TGCGCCAGCAGCTTAAATCTAGCGGGAGTAGATACGCAGTATTTT. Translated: CASSLNLAGVDTQYF. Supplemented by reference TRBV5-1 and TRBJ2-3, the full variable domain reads KAGVTQTPRYLIKTRGQQVTLSCSPISGHRSVSWYQQTPGQGLQFLFEYFSETQRNKGNFPGRFSGRQFSNSRSEMNVSTLELGDSALYLCASSLNLAGVDTQYFGPGTRLTVL.

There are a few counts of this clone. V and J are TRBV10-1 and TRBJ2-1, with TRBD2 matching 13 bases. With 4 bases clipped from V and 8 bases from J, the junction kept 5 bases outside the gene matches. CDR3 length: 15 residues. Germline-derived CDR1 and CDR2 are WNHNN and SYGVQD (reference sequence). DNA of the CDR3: TGCGCCAGCAGTGGCGGGACTAGCGGGGTTGATGAGCAGTTCTTC. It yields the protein CASSGGTSGVDEQFF.